Sequencing of this TCR beta chain was carried out in a study of T-cell reconstitution after alpha-beta-depleted transplantation in children. A note on this clonotype: The antigen is undetermined.

Overall study results and limits: Newly generated T cells supplied most T-cell counts and diversity one year post-transplant. Surviving recipient cells, namely T cells and thymic progenitors, were the source of high day-60 TCRbeta diversity in some patients. Several hundred expanded graft clones reportedly were the source of alpha-beta T cells about two months after transplant.

The length of the CDR3 is 16 residues. CDR1 is DFQATT and CDR2 is SNEGSKA in the germline V gene (reference sequence). The J segment lost 11 bases and the V segment lost 5 bases, leaving 13 bases of the junction unmatched. During its preparation, the TCRbeta library received unique molecular identifiers. TCRdb independently ran MiXCR on the PCR reads; one entry per CDR3 protein. The table shows 700,000 to 850,000 distinct CDR3 sequences, with approximately 15% occurring only once. The sequence was obtained from a male patient between 5 and 17 years old who had a stem cell transplant for acute lymphoblastic leukemia, so the T cells may come from the graft donor. The J gene is TRBJ2-1, the V gene TRBV20-1, with TRBD2 identical over 15 bases. The sample consisted of PBMCs, mostly from graft donor cells, taken 360 days after TCRalphabeta/CD19-depleted stem cell transplant. Written as DNA, the CDR3 is TGCAGTGCTCTCCCGGGACTAGCGGGAGGTCTTCCCCAGCAGTTCTTC. Its translation: CSALPGLAGGLPQQFF.